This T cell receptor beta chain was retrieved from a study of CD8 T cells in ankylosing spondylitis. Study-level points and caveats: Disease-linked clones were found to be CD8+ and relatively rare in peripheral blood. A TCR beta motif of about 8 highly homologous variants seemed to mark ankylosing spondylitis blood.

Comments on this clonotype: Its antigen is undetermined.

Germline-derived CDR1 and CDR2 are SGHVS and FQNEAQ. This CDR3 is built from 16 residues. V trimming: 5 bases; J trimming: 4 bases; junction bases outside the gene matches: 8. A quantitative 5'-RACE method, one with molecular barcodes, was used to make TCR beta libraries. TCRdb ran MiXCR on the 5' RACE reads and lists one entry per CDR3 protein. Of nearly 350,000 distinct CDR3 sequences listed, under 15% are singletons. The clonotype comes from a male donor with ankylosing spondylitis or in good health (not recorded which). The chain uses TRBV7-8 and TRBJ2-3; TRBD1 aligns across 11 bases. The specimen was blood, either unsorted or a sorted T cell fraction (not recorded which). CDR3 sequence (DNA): TGTGCCAGCAGCAGACCACCGGGACAGGGGGCAGATACGCAGTATTTT. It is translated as CASSRPPGQGADTQYF.